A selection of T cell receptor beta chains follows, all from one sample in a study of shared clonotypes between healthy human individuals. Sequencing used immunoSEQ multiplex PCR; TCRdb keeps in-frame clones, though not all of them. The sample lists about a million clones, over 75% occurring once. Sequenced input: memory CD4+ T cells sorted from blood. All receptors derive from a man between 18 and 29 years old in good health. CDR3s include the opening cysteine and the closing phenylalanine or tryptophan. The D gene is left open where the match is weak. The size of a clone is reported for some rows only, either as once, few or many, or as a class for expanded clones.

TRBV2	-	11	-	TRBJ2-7	CASREFLEQYF	TGTGCCAGCAGGGAGTTCTTAGAGCAGTACTTC
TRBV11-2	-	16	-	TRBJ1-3	CASSWGRTVSGNTIYF	TGTGCCAGCAGCTGGGGTCGGACCGTCTCTGGAAACACCATATATTTT
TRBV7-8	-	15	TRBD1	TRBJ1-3	CASSLKGADGNTIYF	TGTGCCAGCAGCTTAAAGGGGGCGGATGGAAACACCATATATTTT
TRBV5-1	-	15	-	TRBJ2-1	CASSPGDPRNNEQFF	TGCGCCAGCAGCCCGGGGGACCCTAGAAACAATGAGCAGTTCTTC
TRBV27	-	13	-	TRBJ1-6	CASSLDWNSPLHF	TGTGCCAGCAGTTTAGACTGGAATTCACCCCTCCACTTT
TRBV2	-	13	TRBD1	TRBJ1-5	CASSQGVAQPQHF	TGTGCCAGCAGTCAGGGGGTTGCTCAGCCCCAGCATTTT
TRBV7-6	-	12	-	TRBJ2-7	CASSLSGAEQYF	TGTGCCAGCAGCTTATCGGGGGCCGAGCAGTACTTC
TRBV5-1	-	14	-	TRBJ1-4	CASSLTATNEKLFF	TGCGCCAGCAGCTTGACTGCAACTAATGAAAAACTGTTTTTT
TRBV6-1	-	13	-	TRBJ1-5	CASSDSGNQPQHF	TGTGCCAGCAGTGACAGCGGCAATCAGCCCCAGCATTTT
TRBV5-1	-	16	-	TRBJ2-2	CASSLGPGSTTGELFF	TGCGCCAGCAGCTTGGGGCCGGGCAGCACGACCGGGGAGCTGTTTTTT
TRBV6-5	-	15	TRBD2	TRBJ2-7	CASRRGTSGSYEQYF	TGTGCCAGCAGAAGAGGGACTAGCGGAAGTTACGAGCAATACTTC
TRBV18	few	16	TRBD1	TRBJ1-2	CASSPRPGQGVYGYTF	TGTGCCAGCTCACCACGACCAGGACAGGGTGTTTATGGCTACACCTTC
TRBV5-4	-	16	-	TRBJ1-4	CASSPSTGLGNEKLFF	TGTGCCAGCAGTCCATCGACCGGGTTGGGGAATGAAAAACTGTTTTTT
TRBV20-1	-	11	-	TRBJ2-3	CSARLANTQYF	TGCAGTGCTAGACTAGCAAATACGCAGTATTTT
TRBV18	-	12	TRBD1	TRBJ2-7	CASSPTGPEQYF	TGTGCCAGCTCACCGACAGGGCCCGAGCAGTACTTC
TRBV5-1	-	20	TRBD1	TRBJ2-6	CASSPLDSSGGRPGANVLTF	TGCGCCAGCAGCCCCCTGGATTCATCAGGGGGCAGACCCGGGGCCAACGTCCTGACTTTC
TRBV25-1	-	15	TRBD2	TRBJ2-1	CASSELTSVYNEQFF	TGTGCCAGCAGTGAACTGACTAGCGTGTACAATGAGCAGTTCTTC
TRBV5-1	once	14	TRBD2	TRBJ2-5	CASSLTSGGETQYF	TGCGCCAGCAGCTTGACTAGCGGGGGAGAGACCCAGTACTTC
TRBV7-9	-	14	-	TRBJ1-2	CASSLPAVSYGYTF	TGTGCCAGCAGCTTACCGGCAGTGAGCTATGGCTACACCTTC
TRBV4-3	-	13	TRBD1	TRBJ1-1	CASSHQDRGGAFF	TGCGCCAGCAGCCATCAAGACAGGGGGGGAGCTTTCTTT
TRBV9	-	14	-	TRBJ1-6	CASSLDSANSPLHF	TGTGCCAGCAGCCTGGACAGCGCCAATTCACCCCTCCACTTT
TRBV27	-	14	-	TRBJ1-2	CASSLGASNYGYTF	TGTGCCAGCAGTTTAGGGGCGTCTAACTATGGCTACACCTTC
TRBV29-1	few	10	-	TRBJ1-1	CSVGGHEAFF	TGCAGCGTTGGGGGGCATGAAGCTTTCTTT
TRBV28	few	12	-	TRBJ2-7	CASAGGTYEQYF	TGTGCCAGCGCCGGTGGCACCTACGAGCAGTACTTC
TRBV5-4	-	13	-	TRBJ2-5	CASSRDSKETQYF	TGTGCCAGCAGCCGTGACAGTAAAGAGACCCAGTACTTC
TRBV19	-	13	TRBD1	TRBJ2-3	CASTTGDTDTQYF	TGTGCCAGTACAACAGGGGATACAGATACGCAGTATTTT
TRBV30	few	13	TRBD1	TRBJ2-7	CAWSRDRGYEQYF	TGTGCCTGGAGTAGAGACAGGGGCTACGAGCAGTACTTC
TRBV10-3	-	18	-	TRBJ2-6	CAISESGGGLSGANVLTF	TGTGCCATCAGTGAGTCGGGAGGAGGACTTTCTGGGGCCAACGTCCTGACTTTC
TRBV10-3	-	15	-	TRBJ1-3	CAISEQGPSGNTIYF	TGTGCCATCAGTGAACAGGGCCCCTCCGGAAACACCATATATTTT
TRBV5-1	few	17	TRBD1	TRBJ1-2	CASSLDAGTGGSVGYTF	TGCGCCAGCAGCTTGGACGCCGGGACAGGGGGTTCGGTTGGCTACACCTTC
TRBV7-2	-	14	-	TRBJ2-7	CASSGGAGTYEQYF	TGTGCCAGCAGCGGAGGGGCGGGAACCTACGAGCAGTACTTC
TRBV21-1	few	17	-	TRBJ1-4	CASSKESVWKQDEKLFF	TGTGCCAGCAGCAAAGAATCAGTCTGGAAACAGGATGAAAAACTGTTTTTT
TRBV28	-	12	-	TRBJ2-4	CASSWGYNIQYF	TGTGCCAGCAGCTGGGGGTATAACATTCAGTACTTC
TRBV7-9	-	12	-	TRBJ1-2	CASSYRSYGYTF	TGTGCCAGCAGCTACAGGTCCTATGGCTACACCTTC
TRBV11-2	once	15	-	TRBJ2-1	CASSLGGAYYNEQFF	TGTGCCAGCAGCTTAGGGGGGGCTTATTACAATGAGCAGTTCTTC
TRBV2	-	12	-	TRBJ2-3	CASSDTSPGQYF	TGTGCCAGCAGTGACACATCTCCAGGGCAGTATTTT
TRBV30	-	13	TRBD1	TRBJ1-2	CAWSVRGVYGYTF	TGTGCCTGGAGTGTCAGGGGGGTCTATGGCTACACCTTC
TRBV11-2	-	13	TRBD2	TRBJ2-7	CASRGGGSYEQYF	TGTGCCAGCCGGGGGGGCGGATCCTACGAGCAGTACTTC
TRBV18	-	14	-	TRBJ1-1	CASSLSMTGDEAFF	TGTGCCAGCTCACTCTCCATGACTGGGGATGAAGCTTTCTTT
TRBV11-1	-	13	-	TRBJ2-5	CASSLGRRETQYF	TGTGCCAGCAGCTTAGGACGGCGGGAGACCCAGTACTTC
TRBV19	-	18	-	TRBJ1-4	CASSIDSGVGPPRGKLFF	TGTGCCAGTAGTATAGATTCGGGCGTCGGGCCGCCTCGGGGAAAACTGTTTTTT
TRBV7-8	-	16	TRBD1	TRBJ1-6	CASSFQPGQGGSPLHF	TGTGCCAGCAGCTTTCAGCCGGGACAGGGCGGTTCACCCCTCCACTTT
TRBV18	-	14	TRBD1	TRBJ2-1	CASSPDRVYNEQFF	TGTGCCAGCTCACCCGACAGGGTCTACAATGAGCAGTTCTTC
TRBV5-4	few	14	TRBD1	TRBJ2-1	CASSPGTGYNEQFF	TGTGCCAGCAGCCCTGGGACAGGCTACAATGAGCAGTTCTTC
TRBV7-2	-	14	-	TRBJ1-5	CASSFDGGNQPQHF	TGTGCCAGCAGCTTCGACGGGGGAAATCAGCCCCAGCATTTT
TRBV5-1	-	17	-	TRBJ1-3	CASSLRPSDSGGNTIYF	TGCGCCAGCAGCTTACGTCCGTCAGACTCTGGGGGAAACACCATATATTTT
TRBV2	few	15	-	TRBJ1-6	CASSDEGRVNSPLHF	TGTGCCAGCAGTGATGAAGGAAGAGTCAATTCACCCCTCCACTTT
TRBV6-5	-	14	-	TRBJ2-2	CASSRDWDTGELFF	TGTGCCAGCAGCCGGGACTGGGACACCGGGGAGCTGTTTTTT
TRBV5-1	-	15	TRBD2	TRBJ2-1	CASSTVAGSYNEQFF	TGCGCCAGCAGCACGGTAGCGGGGTCCTACAATGAGCAGTTCTTC
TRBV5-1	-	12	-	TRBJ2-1	CASSLSTYEQFF	TGCGCCAGCAGCTTGAGCACCTATGAGCAGTTCTTC
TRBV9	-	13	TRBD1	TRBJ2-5	CASSVTGVTTQYF	TGTGCCAGCAGCGTAACAGGGGTTACGACCCAGTACTTC
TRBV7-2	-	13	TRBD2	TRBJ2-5	CASSRSGTETQYF	TGTGCCAGCAGCCGTAGCGGGACGGAGACCCAGTACTTC
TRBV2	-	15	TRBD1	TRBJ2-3	CASAKTGGGTDTQYF	TGTGCCAGCGCAAAGACAGGGGGCGGCACAGATACGCAGTATTTT
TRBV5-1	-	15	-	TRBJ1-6	CASSSGEVYNSPLHF	TGCGCCAGCAGCTCTGGGGAGGTTTATAATTCACCCCTCCACTTT
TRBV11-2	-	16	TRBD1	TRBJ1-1	CASSPGQVPRGTEAFF	TGTGCCAGCAGCCCAGGACAGGTCCCGCGGGGAACTGAAGCTTTCTTT
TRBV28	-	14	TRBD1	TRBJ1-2	CASSPAGQLRGYTF	TGTGCCAGCAGTCCAGCGGGACAGCTTAGGGGCTACACCTTC
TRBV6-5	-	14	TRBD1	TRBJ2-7	CASSSRTGTYEQYF	TGTGCCAGCAGTTCTAGGACAGGAACCTACGAGCAGTACTTC
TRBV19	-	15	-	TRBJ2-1	CASSIETSTYNEQFF	TGTGCCAGTAGTATCGAGACCTCTACCTACAATGAGCAGTTCTTC
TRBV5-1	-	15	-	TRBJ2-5	CASSLDSLPQETQYF	TGCGCCAGCAGCTTGGACAGCCTTCCCCAAGAGACCCAGTACTTC
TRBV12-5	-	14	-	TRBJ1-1	CASGLGLTNTEAFF	TGTGCTAGTGGTTTGGGATTAACCAACACTGAAGCTTTCTTT